These T cell receptor beta chains were read from a single sample in a study of CD8 T cells in ankylosing spondylitis. One entry per CDR3 protein, called by TCRdb with MiXCR from the 5' RACE reads. The sample has 250,000 to 400,000 distinct CDR3 sequences, around 10% seen once. Sequences were obtained from blood, either unsorted or a sorted T cell fraction (not recorded which). Receptor source: a female donor with ankylosing spondylitis or in good health (not recorded which). Each CDR3 is given with its conserved first and last residue. The D gene is left open where the match is weak. Size tells how often a clone was seen (once, few, many) or the class of an expanded clone, and some rows leave it out.

D gene,J gene,V gene,clone size,CDR3 DNA,CDR3 protein
-,TRBJ2-7,TRBV28,few,TGTGCCAGCAGTTCTGGGACACAATCATCCTACGAGCAGTACTTC,CASSSGTQSSYEQYF
-,TRBJ1-5,TRBV20-1,many,TGCAGTGCCCAGAGAGGGGGTGGCGGATTCAATCAGCCCCAGCATTTT,CSAQRGGGGFNQPQHF
-,TRBJ2-1,TRBV20-1,many,TGCAGTGCTAGAGCATCGTCTTTGGGTTCCTACAATGAGCAGTTCTTC,CSARASSLGSYNEQFF
-,TRBJ2-3,TRBV2,-,TGTGCCAGCAGTGAACAGTTTAACACAGATACGCAGTATTTT,CASSEQFNTDTQYF
TRBD1,TRBJ1-2,TRBV30,few,TGTGCCCGAAAAGGGGGCAGTCCAAAAGGCTACACCTTC,CARKGGSPKGYTF
-,TRBJ2-3,TRBV7-3,many,TGTGCCAGCAGCTCTTACCCCAGGGATACGCAGTATTTT,CASSSYPRDTQYF
TRBD1,TRBJ2-1,TRBV20-1,many,TGCAGTGCCCCCCCAGGGACAGGGTTTTCCAATGAGCAGTTCTTC,CSAPPGTGFSNEQFF
TRBD1,TRBJ2-1,TRBV5-5,few,TGTGCCAGCAGCTTTTTACAGGGGGCCTACAATGAGCAGTTCTTC,CASSFLQGAYNEQFF
TRBD2,TRBJ2-7,TRBV5-1,many,TGCGCCAGCAGCCGTCGACTAGCGGAACCCTACGAGCAGTACTTC,CASSRRLAEPYEQYF
-,TRBJ2-3,TRBV7-9,many,TGTGCCAGCAGCTCTTCCGTTAAGGAGTCAGATACGCAGTATTTT,CASSSSVKESDTQYF
-,TRBJ2-1,TRBV20-1,few,TGCAGTGCTCATCCCGTAGGACGGCGGGGCAATGAGCAGTTCTTC,CSAHPVGRRGNEQFF
-,TRBJ2-5,TRBV6-1,-,TGTGCCAGCAGTACCCGGGGTGCTGGGACCCAGTACTTC,CASSTRGAGTQYF
TRBD1,TRBJ2-1,TRBV29-1,many,TGCAGCGGGACAGGGACTTACAATGAGCAGTTCTTC,CSGTGTYNEQFF
-,TRBJ2-7,TRBV20-1,few,TGCAGTGCTAGAGTTGGGTTCCCTCTTGGCCACGAGCAGTACTTC,CSARVGFPLGHEQYF
TRBD2,TRBJ2-1,TRBV29-1,few,TGCAGCGTTGGGGGTAGCGGGGGGGATTTTTACAATGAGCAGTTCTTC,CSVGGSGGDFYNEQFF
-,TRBJ2-6,TRBV12-3/TRBV12-4,few,TGTGCCAGCAGATCCGGGGCCCTCGCTGGGGCCAACGTCCTGACTTTC,CASRSGALAGANVLTF
-,TRBJ2-7,TRBV9,-,TGTGCCAGCGGAGGCGGGTTCAACGAGCAGTACTTC,CASGGGFNEQYF